The T cell receptor beta chain described here comes from a study of blood T cell repertoires in COVID-19. Study summary: T cells, B-cell-depleted T cells, or PBMCs supplied cDNA or gDNA.

The V segment lost 4 bases and the J segment 4 bases; nucleotides outside the gene matches: 5. Germline V CDR1 and CDR2: SNHLY, FYNNEI. This CDR3 has 14 residues. In the authors' methods: Amplification from reference gene primers served as the basis for estimated nucleated cell counts. Generated by immunoSEQ multiplex PCR, the TCRdb table keeps only in-frame clones and is missing some. V, J and clone size are taken as reported in that table, and D and trimming were inferred from the DNA itself. This sample has about 300,000 clones; around 86% occur once, and the top ten carry around 1.5%. This chain connects TRBV2 to TRBJ1-2; 8 nucleotides agree with TRBD1. The material sequenced was peripheral blood. The receptor was isolated from a woman between 45 and 60 years old with acute or convalescent COVID-19. The DNA of the CDR3 is TGTGCCAGCAGTGCCCGGACAGGGCCCTATGGCTACACCTTC. This gives the protein CASSARTGPYGYTF. Combining the CDR3 with reference TRBV2 and TRBJ1-2 gives the whole variable domain EPEVTQTPSHQVTQMGQEVILRCVPISNHLYFYWYRQILGQKVEFLVSFYNNEISEKSEIFDDQFSVERPDGSNFTLKIRSTKLEDSAMYFCASSARTGPYGYTFGSGTRLTVV.